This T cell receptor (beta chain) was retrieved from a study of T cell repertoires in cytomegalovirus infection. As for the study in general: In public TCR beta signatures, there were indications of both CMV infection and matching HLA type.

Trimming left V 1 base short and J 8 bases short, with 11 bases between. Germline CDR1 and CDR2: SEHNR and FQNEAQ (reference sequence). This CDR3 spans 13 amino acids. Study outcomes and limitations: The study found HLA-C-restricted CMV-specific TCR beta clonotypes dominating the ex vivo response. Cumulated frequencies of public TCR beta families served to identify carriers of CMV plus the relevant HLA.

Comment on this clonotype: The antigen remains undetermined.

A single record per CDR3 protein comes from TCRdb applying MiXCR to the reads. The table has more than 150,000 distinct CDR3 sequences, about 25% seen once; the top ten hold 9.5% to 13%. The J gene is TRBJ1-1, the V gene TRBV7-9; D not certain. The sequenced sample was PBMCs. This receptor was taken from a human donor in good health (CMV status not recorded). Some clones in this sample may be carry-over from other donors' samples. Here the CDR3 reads CASSLETYPEAFF. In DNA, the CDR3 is TGTGCCAGCAGCTTAGAGACATACCCAGAAGCTTTCTTT. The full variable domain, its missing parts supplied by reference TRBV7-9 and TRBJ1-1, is DTGVSQNPRHKITKRGQNVTFRCDPISEHNRLYWYRQTLGQGPEFLTYFQNEAQLEKSRLLSDRFSAERPKGSFSTLEIQRTEQGDSAMYLCASSLETYPEAFFGQGTRLTVV.